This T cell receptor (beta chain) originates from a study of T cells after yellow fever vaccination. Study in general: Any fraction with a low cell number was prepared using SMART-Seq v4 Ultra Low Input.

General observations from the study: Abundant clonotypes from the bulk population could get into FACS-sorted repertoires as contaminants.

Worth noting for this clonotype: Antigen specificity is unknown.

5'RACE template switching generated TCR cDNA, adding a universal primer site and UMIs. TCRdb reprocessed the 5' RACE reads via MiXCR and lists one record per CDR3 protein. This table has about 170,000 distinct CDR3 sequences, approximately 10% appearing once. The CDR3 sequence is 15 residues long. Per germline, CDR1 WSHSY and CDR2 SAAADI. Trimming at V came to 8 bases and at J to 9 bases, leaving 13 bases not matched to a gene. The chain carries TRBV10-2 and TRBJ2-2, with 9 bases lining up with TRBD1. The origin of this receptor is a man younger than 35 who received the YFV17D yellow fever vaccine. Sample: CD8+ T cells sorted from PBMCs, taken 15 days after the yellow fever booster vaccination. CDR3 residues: CASGDDRGTARELFF. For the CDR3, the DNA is TGCGCCAGCGGGGATGACAGGGGGACGGCCAGGGAGCTGTTTTTT.